A single T cell receptor beta chain is shown here with its context. Its specificity is not known. It was with 60 Vbeta and 13 Jbeta primers that the PCR ran. The data were produced by immunoSEQ multiplex PCR, yet TCRdb's version contains in-frame clones alone and is incomplete. The table records 300,000 or so clones, 80% to 90% of them present only once. CDR3 size: 17 residues. Trimming cost V 6 bases and J 2 bases, with 21 bases left between them. Germline V gives CDR1 ENHRY, CDR2 SYGVKD. This entry is derived from a study of cytomegalovirus exposure and HLA in healthy donors. General observations from the study: A likely sequencing artifact accounted for one observed cluster of highly shared sequence variants. Despite most TCR sequences being rare, some public TCRs occurred in many donors.

The receptor's source is a woman in her forties in good health and CMV-seropositive. The specimen was PBMCs. The chain joins TRBV10-3 to TRBJ2-3; TRBD2 is a possible D gene (6 bases). CDR3 protein: CAIRDRDSPTNTDTQYF. As DNA, the CDR3 is TGTGCCATCAGAGATCGGGACTCCCCTACTAACACAGATACGCAGTATTTT.